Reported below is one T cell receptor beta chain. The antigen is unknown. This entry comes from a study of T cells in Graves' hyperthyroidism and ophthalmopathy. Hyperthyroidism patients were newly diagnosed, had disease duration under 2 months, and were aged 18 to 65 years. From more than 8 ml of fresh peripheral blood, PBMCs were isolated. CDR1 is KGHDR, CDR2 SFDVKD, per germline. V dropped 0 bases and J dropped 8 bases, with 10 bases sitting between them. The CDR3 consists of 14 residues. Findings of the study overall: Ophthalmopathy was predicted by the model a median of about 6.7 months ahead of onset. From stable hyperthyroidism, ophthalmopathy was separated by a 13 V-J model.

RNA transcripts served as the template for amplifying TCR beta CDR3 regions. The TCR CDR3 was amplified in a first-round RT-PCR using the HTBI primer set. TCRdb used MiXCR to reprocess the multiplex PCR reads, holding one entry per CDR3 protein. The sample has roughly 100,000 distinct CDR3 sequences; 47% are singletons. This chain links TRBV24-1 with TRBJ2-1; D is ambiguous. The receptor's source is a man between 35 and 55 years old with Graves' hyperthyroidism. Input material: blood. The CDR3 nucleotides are TGTGCCACCAGTGATTTGGGGTGGTCGGATGAGCAGTTCTTC. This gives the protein CATSDLGWSDEQFF.